This TCR beta chain was found in a study of blood T cell repertoires in COVID-19. Across the study: Donors in the United States, Italy and Spain gave samples during acute or convalescent COVID-19. T cells, B-cell-depleted T cells, or PBMCs supplied cDNA or gDNA.

The CDR3 sequence is 19 residues long. With V trimmed by 5 bases and J by 0 bases, 11 bases remained unmatched. Looked up from germline, CDR1 is SGHTA and CDR2 is FQGTGA. Original analysis: Reference gene primer amplification yielded estimated nucleated cell counts. TCRdb's copy holds only in-frame clones and misses some; the assay was immunoSEQ multiplex PCR. From that table come the V and J calls and clone size; the DNA was used to work out D and trimming. This table holds roughly 230,000 clones, approximately 83% found once. This chain joins TRBV7-3 and TRBJ2-2, with 11 nucleotides matching TRBD2. This receptor was taken from a man aged 45-65 years with active or convalescent COVID-19. The material sequenced was peripheral blood. As DNA, the CDR3 is TGTGCCAGCAGCGCACACGTGCTAGCGGGGGGCCCGAACACCGGGGAGCTGTTTTTT. This codes for CASSAHVLAGGPNTGELFF.